This T cell receptor beta chain originates from a study of shared clonotypes between healthy human individuals. About the study: CD8 memory received one plate per donor, CD8 naive two, CD4 memory three and CD4 naive three.

This clone has just a few counts. Genomic DNA (from each subset) was split evenly across several immunoSEQ plates. The assay was immunoSEQ multiplex PCR, and TCRdb's table has in-frame clones only and misses some. The table includes around 1.9 million clones, approximately 92% detected once. With 5 bases removed from V and 8 bases from J, the gap between germline ends came to 4 bases. CDR3 length: 10 amino acids. Germline lookup yields CDR1 SGHVS and CDR2 FQNEAQ. CD8 cells regarded as naive lacked CD45RO, were positively chosen for CCR7, and omitted terminally differentiated effector memory CD45RA+ cells.

This receptor was identified in a man aged 18 to 35 in good health. Some clones in this sample may be carry-over from other donors' samples. J is TRBJ2-1 and V is TRBV7-8; D is ambiguous. Sequencing was performed on naive CD8+ T cells from PBMCs. The chain's CDR3 is CASSVDEQFF. The CDR3, as DNA: TGTGCCAGCAGCGTAGATGAGCAGTTCTTC.